These 25 T cell receptor beta chains originate from one sample sequenced in a study of human T cells and chemical hapten exposure. Sample time point: patch test 2, 6 weeks after DPC sensitization. This sample's treatment: therapeutic diphenylcyclopropenone sensitization with weekly scalp DPC. TCRdb ran MiXCR on the RACE reads and lists one entry per CDR3 protein. The sample has about 81,000 distinct CDR3 sequences, about 10% seen once; the top ten hold under 2.5%. The sample here was whole blood, taken in connection with sensitization to the hapten diphenylcyclopropenone (DPC). Receptors originate from a woman aged 25 to 39 with alopecia areata. Some clones in this sample may be carry-over from other donors' samples.

The sample holds many counts of this clonotype. The genes are TRBV29-1 and TRBJ2-5, with 7 bases fitting TRBD1. V trimming: 7 bases; J trimming: 2 bases; junction bases outside the gene matches: 16. In germline, CDR1 is SQVTM, CDR2 ANQGSEA. This CDR3 has 16 residues. Here the CDR3 DNA reads TGCAGCGCAGTCCCCCTCACTAGACAGGGACAAGAGACCCAGTACTTC. It translates to CSAVPLTRQGQETQYF.

This clonotype was detected many times. This sequence joins TRBV7-8 and TRBJ1-6; no clear D. V shed 3 bases and J shed 15 bases, with 9 bases lying between them. The CDR3 covers 11 residues. Germline CDR1 is SGHVS and CDR2 is FQNEAQ. CDR3 amino acids: CASSFGKNLHF. CDR3 bases: TGTGCCAGCAGCTTTGGAAAAAACCTCCACTTT.

This clonotype was picked up many times. The chain employs TRBV4-1 and TRBJ1-6, with 8 bases lining up with TRBD1. J was trimmed by 9 bases and V by 7 bases; bases with no gene match: 14. Germline V gene data show CDR1 as MGHRA and CDR2 as YSYEKL. This CDR3 has 16 residues. The CDR3 here is CASTRQGPPSASPLHF. In nucleotides, the CDR3 is TGCGCCAGCACAAGACAGGGGCCCCCGTCGGCTTCACCCCTCCACTTT.

This clonotype is medium-sized (0.01 to 0.1%) within its sample. This chain links TRBV29-1 with TRBJ1-2; D is unresolved. Trimming left V 2 bases short and J 14 bases short, with 12 bases between. The CDR3 totals 10 residues. The germline V gene encodes CDR1 SQVTM and CDR2 ANQGSEA. In DNA form, the CDR3 reads TGCAGCGTTGAATCGATCCGAGTTACCTTC. This gives the protein CSVESIRVTF. The variable domain in full, with the rest retrieved from reference TRBV29-1 and TRBJ1-2, is SAVISQKPSRDICQRGTSLTIQCQVDSQVTMMFWYRQQPGQSLTLIATANQGSEATYESGFVIDKFPISRPNLTFSTLTVSNMSPEDSSIYLCSVESIRVTFGSGTRLTVV.

This clonotype occurred a few times. The chain recombines TRBV15 with TRBJ2-2; D not resolved. Trimming left V 4 bases short and J 0 bases short, with 9 bases between. Per germline, CDR1 LNHNV and CDR2 YYDKDF (reference sequence). The length of the CDR3 is 15 residues. DNA of the CDR3: TGTGCCACCAGCACCTCCAGAACGAACACCGGGGAGCTGTTTTTT. Protein sequence: CATSTSRTNTGELFF. The whole variable domain, remainder taken from reference TRBV15 and TRBJ2-2, is DAMVIQNPRYQVTQFGKPVTLSCSQTLNHNVMYWYQQKSSQAPKLLFHYYDKDFNNEADTPDNFQSRRPNTSFCFLDIRSPGLGDTAMYLCATSTSRTNTGELFFGEGSRLTVL.

This clonotype was seen only a few times. J is TRBJ1-1 and V is TRBV20-1; 9 nucleotides align to TRBD1. Germline CDR1 and CDR2: DFQATT and SNEGSKA (reference sequence). This CDR3 spans 15 amino acids. Trimming removed 5 bases from V and 1 base from J; junction bases left unmatched: 8. This chain's CDR3 is CSAQTPGQGNTEAFF. For the CDR3, the DNA is TGCAGTGCTCAGACTCCGGGACAGGGGAACACTGAAGCTTTCTTT.

This clonotype occurred many times. This sequence joins TRBV20-1 and TRBJ2-6; D is unclear. The CDR3 covers 15 residues. Germline lookup yields CDR1 DFQATT and CDR2 SNEGSKA (reference sequence). V was pared by 0 bases and J by 0 bases, with 6 bases between. CDR3 sequence reads: CSARDLSSGANVLTF. CDR3 sequence (DNA): TGCAGTGCTAGAGATCTTAGCTCTGGGGCCAACGTCCTGACTTTC.

As for this clonotype: Its ends do not fully match the called genes, so a read error is possible. The rearrangement joins TRBV7-2 to TRBJ2-1; 12 bases fit TRBD2. The CDR3 consists of 14 residues. Germline loops: CDR1 SGHTA, CDR2 FQGNSA. The CDR3 spells CASSLAGGYSEQFF. CDR3 DNA sequence: TGTGCCAGCAGCCTAGCGGGGGGGTACAGTGAGCAGTTCTTC. Complete variable domain (other parts from reference TRBV7-2 and TRBJ2-1): GAGVSQSPSNKVTEKGKDVELRCDPISGHTALYWYRQSLGQGLEFLIYFQGNSAPDKSGLPSDRFSAERTGGSVSTLTIQRTQQEDSAVYLCASSLAGGYSEQFFGPGTRLTVL.

This clonotype showed up just a few times. The CDR3 reads CASTAAYEQFF. Here the CDR3 DNA reads TGCGCCAGTACCGCCGCTTATGAGCAGTTCTTC. This chain joins TRBV10-2 and TRBJ2-1; no clear D gene. The length of the CDR3 is 11 residues. Germline CDR1 WSHSY, CDR2 SAAADI. Trimming pared 9 bases from V and 8 bases from J, leaving 11 bases between.

Many counts were recorded for this clonotype. The J gene is TRBJ1-5, the V gene TRBV6-6; TRBD1 agrees at 7 bases. J was trimmed by 7 bases and V by 0 bases; bases with no gene match: 6. The germline V gene has CDR1 MNHNY and CDR2 SVGAGI (reference sequence). CDR3 length: 15 amino acids. The CDR3 bases are TGTGCCAGCAGTTACTCAAGCAGGGGGAGGCAGCCCCAGCATTTT. Protein: CASSYSSRGRQPQHF.

This clonotype was seen more than once but under ten times. V and J are TRBV19 and TRBJ1-2; 8 nucleotides match TRBD1. This CDR3 comprises 15 residues. Germline loops: CDR1 LNHDA, CDR2 SQIVND (reference sequence). The ends lost 0 bases at V and 7 bases at J; junction bases unmatched: 7. The CDR3 bases are TGTGCCAGTAGTATAGACCCGACAGGGGATGGTGGCTACACCTTC. Protein sequence: CASSIDPTGDGGYTF.

This clonotype was seen at least ten times. V gene TRBV6-2 or TRBV6-3 combines with J gene TRBJ2-3, with 7 bases identical to TRBD1. The CDR3 length is 13 residues. CDR1 and CDR2 from the germline V gene are MNHEY and SVGEGT. V was pared by 10 bases and J by 0 bases, with 4 bases of the junction left unmatched. The CDR3 coding sequence is TGTGCCACCAGGACAGGTAGCACAGATACGCAGTATTTT. Translating gives CATRTGSTDTQYF.

This clonotype occurred many times. The genes are TRBV28 and TRBJ2-3; D is ambiguous. The CDR3 loop spans 12 amino acids. The germline gives CDR1 MDHEN, CDR2 SYDVKM. V dropped 6 bases and J dropped 10 bases, with 14 bases sitting between them. Here the CDR3 reads CASSPGPRAQYF. The CDR3 DNA sequence: TGTGCCAGCAGCCCGGGCCCTCGTGCGCAGTATTTT.

This clonotype was seen many times. This chain uses TRBV4-3 with TRBJ2-7; a weak D match, TRBD2 (6 bases). The CDR3 has 13 amino acids. V dropped 0 bases and J dropped 5 bases, with 8 bases sitting between them. Germline loops: CDR1 LGHNA, CDR2 YSLEER. CDR3 sequence reads: CASSQERRDEQYF. The CDR3 nucleotides are TGCGCCAGCAGCCAAGAACGGAGGGACGAGCAGTACTTC.

As regards this clonotype: A much larger clone lies a single base off, so this may be a read error. This rearrangement joins TRBV6-5 to TRBJ1-4, with a weak D call TRBD1 (5 bases). The CDR3 length is 15 residues. Germline CDR1 and CDR2: MNHEY and SVGAGI. Trimming stripped 7 bases from V and 13 bases from J, with 25 bases between. This chain's CDR3 is CASTSLPGTQGILFF. The CDR3 coding sequence is TGTGCCAGCACTTCACTCCCCGGGACTCAGGGAATACTGTTTTTT.

Only a few counts were recorded for this clonotype. The chain carries TRBV28 and TRBJ2-5; D is uncertain. Germline lookup yields CDR1 MDHEN and CDR2 SYDVKM. The germline V and J ends were trimmed by 5 bases and 5 bases, with 15 bases remaining between them. The CDR3 has 14 residues. The CDR3 DNA reads as TGTGCCAGCAGTGTAGTAAATACTCCGGAGACCCAGTACTTC. It yields the protein CASSVVNTPETQYF.

The genes are TRBV28 and TRBJ2-1, with no clear D. The CDR3 is 12 residues long. V dropped 0 bases and J dropped 7 bases, with 4 bases sitting between them. Germline CDR1 reads MDHEN; CDR2 reads SYDVKM. The CDR3 nucleotides are TGTGCCAGCAGTTTATGGGCGAATGAGCAGTTCTTC. Protein product: CASSLWANEQFF.

The table lists this clonotype with a few counts. This rearrangement joins TRBV7-9 to TRBJ1-2; TRBD1 agrees at 7 bases. V lost 1 base and J lost 5; bases outside the gene matches: 10. The CDR3 is 16 residues long. Germline V CDR1 and CDR2: SEHNR, FQNEAQ (reference sequence). The CDR3 is CASSLGPSGTEYGYTF. In nucleotides, the CDR3 is TGTGCCAGCAGCTTAGGGCCCTCCGGGACAGAATATGGCTACACCTTC. Full variable domain (missing parts from reference TRBV7-9 and TRBJ1-2): DTGVSQNPRHKITKRGQNVTFRCDPISEHNRLYWYRQTLGQGPEFLTYFQNEAQLEKSRLLSDRFSAERPKGSFSTLEIQRTEQGDSAMYLCASSLGPSGTEYGYTFGSGTRLTVV.

The chain carries TRBV5-1 and TRBJ2-5; D remains ambiguous. In germline, CDR1 is SGHRS, CDR2 YFSETQ. Trimming took off 0 bases at V and 5 bases at J, with 8 bases between the two ends. The CDR3 loop spans 13 amino acids. The CDR3 reads CASSLVTLETQYF. The DNA for the CDR3 is TGCGCCAGCAGCTTGGTTACTTTGGAGACCCAGTACTTC. The variable domain in full, completed from reference TRBV5-1 and TRBJ2-5, reads KAGVTQTPRYLIKTRGQQVTLSCSPISGHRSVSWYQQTPGQGLQFLFEYFSETQRNKGNFPGRFSGRQFSNSRSEMNVSTLELGDSALYLCASSLVTLETQYFGPGTRLLVL.

This clonotype appeared many times. The J gene is TRBJ2-3, the V gene TRBV20-1; D gene ambiguous. There are 14 residues in the CDR3. Deletions cut 4 bases from V and 2 bases from J, with 13 bases between. Germline lookup yields CDR1 DFQATT and CDR2 SNEGSKA (reference sequence). The CDR3 DNA reads as TGCAGTGCTAAAGCTGGTCCCTCCACAGATACGCAGTATTTT. Its protein product is CSAKAGPSTDTQYF.

Many counts were recorded for this clonotype. The gene calls are TRBV29-1 and TRBJ2-3; either TRBD1 or TRBD2 may supply D (5 bases each). Trimming took 4 bases from V and 0 from J, leaving 8 bases between them. The CDR3 extends over 13 amino acids. The V gene's germline CDR1 is SQVTM and CDR2 ANQGSEA. As DNA, the CDR3 is TGCAGCGTTGCGAGGGGTAGCACAGATACGCAGTATTTT. Translated, it gives CSVARGSTDTQYF.

This clonotype was counted at least ten times. This chain joins TRBV28 and TRBJ1-3, with TRBD1 identical over 10 bases. The germline V gene encodes CDR1 MDHEN and CDR2 SYDVKM. The CDR3 runs to 15 residues. After removal of 7 bases from V and 2 bases from J, the junction contained 5 bases not matched to a gene. The CDR3, as DNA: TGTGCCAGCACCATGACAGGGGGCACTGGAAACACCATATATTTT. It is translated as CASTMTGGTGNTIYF.

The chain has TRBV18 and TRBJ2-2, with 8 bases fitting TRBD1. The CDR3 loop spans 16 amino acids. Germline-derived CDR1 and CDR2 are KGHSH and LQKENI. After removal of 2 bases from V and 3 bases from J, the junction contained 5 bases not matched to a gene. In DNA, the CDR3 is TGTGCCAGCTCACCATTAGGGACAGGATACACCGGGGAGCTGTTTTTT. It codes for CASSPLGTGYTGELFF.

The sample holds many counts of this clonotype. The rearrangement uses TRBV20-1 and TRBJ2-7; TRBD2 aligns across 9 bases. There are 16 residues in the CDR3. Germline CDR1 and CDR2: DFQATT and SNEGSKA (reference sequence). Germline trimming cut 4 bases from V and 0 bases from J; bases unmatched to any gene: 10. The CDR3 DNA is TGCAGTGCTAACGAACCGAGCGGGAGGTCCTCCTACGAGCAGTACTTC. Translated: CSANEPSGRSSYEQYF.

This clonotype was picked up many times. The gene calls are TRBV28 and TRBJ2-7, with no clear D. The length of the CDR3 is 12 residues. Looked up from germline, CDR1 is MDHEN and CDR2 is SYDVKM. The V end was cut by 10 bases, the J end by 0 bases, with 10 bases between. CDR3 amino acids: CATQLSSYEQYF. The CDR3 DNA sequence: TGTGCCACGCAGTTAAGCTCCTACGAGCAGTACTTC.